This TCR beta chain was identified in a study of cytomegalovirus exposure and HLA in healthy donors. Broader study findings: Fewer N-insertions than the roughly 700-donor mean were reportedly shown by an Asian-associated ancestry cluster in a later analysis. In an earlier analysis, most TCR beta V segments were productive about 87% or about 30% of the time.

Germline-derived CDR1 and CDR2 are LNHDA and SQIVND (reference sequence). This CDR3 is built from 13 residues. The germline V and J ends were trimmed by 7 bases and 8 bases, with 15 bases remaining between them. The study ran its PCR with 60 Vbeta and 13 Jbeta primers. As handled by the study authors: A later analysis tallied about 80 million unique TCR beta chains, 9.5 million to 14 million of them shared. The protocol was immunoSEQ multiplex PCR, while the TCRdb copy is restricted to in-frame clones and leaves out a portion. V and J calls and clone size come straight from that table; D and trimming were deduced from the DNA. In the table there are 150,000 to 200,000 clones, roughly 87% of which are singletons. As for this clone: The antigen is unknown.

The chain combines TRBV19 with TRBJ2-1, with D perhaps TRBD1 (5 bases). This TCR was sampled from a boy between 2 and 10 years old in good health and CMV-seronegative. Sequencing was carried out using PBMCs. CDR3 in amino acids: CASTSGSRYEQFF. CDR3 nucleotides: TGTGCCAGTACCTCAGGGTCTAGGTATGAGCAGTTCTTC.